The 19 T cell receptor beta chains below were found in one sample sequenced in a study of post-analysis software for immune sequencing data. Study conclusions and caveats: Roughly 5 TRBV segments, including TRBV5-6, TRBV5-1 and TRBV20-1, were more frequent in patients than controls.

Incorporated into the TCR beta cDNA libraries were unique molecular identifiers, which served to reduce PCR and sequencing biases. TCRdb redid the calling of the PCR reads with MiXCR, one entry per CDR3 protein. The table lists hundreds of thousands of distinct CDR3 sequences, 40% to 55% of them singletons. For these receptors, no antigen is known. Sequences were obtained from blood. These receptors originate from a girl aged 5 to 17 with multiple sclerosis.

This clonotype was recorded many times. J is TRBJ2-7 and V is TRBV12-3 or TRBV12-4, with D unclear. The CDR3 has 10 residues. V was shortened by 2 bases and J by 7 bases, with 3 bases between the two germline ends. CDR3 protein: CASSLKEQYF. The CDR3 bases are TGTGCCAGCAGTTTAAAAGAGCAGTACTTC.

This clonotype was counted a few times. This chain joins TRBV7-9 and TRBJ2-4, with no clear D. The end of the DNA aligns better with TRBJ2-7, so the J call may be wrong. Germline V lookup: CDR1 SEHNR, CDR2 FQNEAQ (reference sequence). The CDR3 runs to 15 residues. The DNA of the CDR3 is TGTGCCAGCAGCCCCCCTTTAGTGGAGACCTACGAGCAGTACTTC. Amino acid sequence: CASSPPLVETYEQYF.

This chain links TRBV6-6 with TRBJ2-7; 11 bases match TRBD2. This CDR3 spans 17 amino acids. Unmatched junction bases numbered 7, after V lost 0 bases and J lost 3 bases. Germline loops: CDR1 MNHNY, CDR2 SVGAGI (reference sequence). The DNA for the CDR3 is TGTGCCAGCAGTTACTCGATTAGCGGGAGGGGGGGCTACGAGCAGTACTTC. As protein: CASSYSISGRGGYEQYF.

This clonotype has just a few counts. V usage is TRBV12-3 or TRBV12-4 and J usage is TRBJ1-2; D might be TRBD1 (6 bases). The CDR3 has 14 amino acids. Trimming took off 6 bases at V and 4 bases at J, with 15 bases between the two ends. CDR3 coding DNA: TGTGCCAGCAGACACAGGGAGGTGGGCTATGGCTACACCTTC. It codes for CASRHREVGYGYTF.

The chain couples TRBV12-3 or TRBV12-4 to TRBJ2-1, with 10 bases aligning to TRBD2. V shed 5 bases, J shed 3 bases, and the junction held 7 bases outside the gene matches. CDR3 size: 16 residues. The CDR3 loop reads CASSPRLAGFYNEQFF. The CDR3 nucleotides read TGTGCCAGCAGTCCCCGACTAGCGGGCTTCTACAATGAGCAGTTCTTC.

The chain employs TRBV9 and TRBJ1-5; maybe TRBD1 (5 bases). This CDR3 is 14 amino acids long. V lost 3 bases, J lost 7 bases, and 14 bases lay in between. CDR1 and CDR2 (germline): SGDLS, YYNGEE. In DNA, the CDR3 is TGTGCCAGCAGCGGGCCGGGGGTCCCCCAGCCCCAGCATTTT. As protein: CASSGPGVPQPQHF. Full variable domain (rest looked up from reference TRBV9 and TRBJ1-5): DSGVTQTPKHLITATGQRVTLRCSPRSGDLSVYWYQQSLDQGLQFLIQYYNGEERAKGNILERFSAQQFPDLHSELNLSSLELGDSALYFCASSGPGVPQPQHFGDGTRLSIL.

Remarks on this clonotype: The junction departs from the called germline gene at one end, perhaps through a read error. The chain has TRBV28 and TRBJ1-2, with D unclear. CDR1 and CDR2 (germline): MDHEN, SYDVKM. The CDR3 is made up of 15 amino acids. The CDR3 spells CAGSLQLQDHYGYTF. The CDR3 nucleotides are TGTGCCGGCAGTTTGCAGCTCCAGGACCACTATGGCTACACCTTC.

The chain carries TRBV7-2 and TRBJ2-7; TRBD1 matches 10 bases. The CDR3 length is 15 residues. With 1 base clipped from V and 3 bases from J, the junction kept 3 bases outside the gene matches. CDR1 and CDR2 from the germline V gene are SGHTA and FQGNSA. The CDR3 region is CASSLEGQGLYEQYF. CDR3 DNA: TGTGCCAGCAGCTTAGAGGGACAGGGGCTCTACGAGCAGTACTTC.

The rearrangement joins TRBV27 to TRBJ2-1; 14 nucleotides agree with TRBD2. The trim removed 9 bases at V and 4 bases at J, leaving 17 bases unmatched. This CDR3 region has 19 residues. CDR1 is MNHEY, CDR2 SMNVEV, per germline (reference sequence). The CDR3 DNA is TGTGCCAGTCACGGCCCGGGACTAGCGGGGGTCTTGGGATACAATGAGCAGTTCTTC. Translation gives CASHGPGLAGVLGYNEQFF.

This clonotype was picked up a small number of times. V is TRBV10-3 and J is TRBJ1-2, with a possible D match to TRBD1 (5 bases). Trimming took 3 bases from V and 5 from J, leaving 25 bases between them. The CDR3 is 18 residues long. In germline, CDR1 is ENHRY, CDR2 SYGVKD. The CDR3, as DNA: TGTGCCATCAGTGATGAAGGGGAAAGGGGAGTTGGCGGATATGGCTACACCTTC. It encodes CAISDEGERGVGGYGYTF.

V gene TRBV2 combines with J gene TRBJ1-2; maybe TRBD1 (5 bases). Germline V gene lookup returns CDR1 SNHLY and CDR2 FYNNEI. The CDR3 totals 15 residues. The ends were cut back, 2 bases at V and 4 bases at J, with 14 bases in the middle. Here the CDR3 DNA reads TGTGCCAGCAGTGAAACCGGTAGGGGACCCTATGGCTACACCTTC. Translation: CASSETGRGPYGYTF.

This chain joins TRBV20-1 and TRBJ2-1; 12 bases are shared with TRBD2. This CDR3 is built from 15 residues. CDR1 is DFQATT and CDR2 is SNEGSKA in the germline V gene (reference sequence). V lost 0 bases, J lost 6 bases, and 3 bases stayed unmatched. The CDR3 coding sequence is TGCAGTGCTAGAGAGGCTAGCGGGAGGGCCAATGAGCAGTTCTTC. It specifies CSAREASGRANEQFF.

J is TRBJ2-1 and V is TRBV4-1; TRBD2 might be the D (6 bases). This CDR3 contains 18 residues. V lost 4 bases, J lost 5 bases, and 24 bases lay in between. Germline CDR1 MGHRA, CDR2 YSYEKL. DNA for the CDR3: TGCGCCAGCAGCCGCAGCCGGGGAGGTGGGAGAGGGGACAATGAGCAGTTCTTC. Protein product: CASSRSRGGGRGDNEQFF.

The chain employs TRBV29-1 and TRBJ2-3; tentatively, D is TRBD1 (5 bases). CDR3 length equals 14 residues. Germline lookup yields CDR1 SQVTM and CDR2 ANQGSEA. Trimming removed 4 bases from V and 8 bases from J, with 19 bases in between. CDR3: CSVVPRAGLGTQYF. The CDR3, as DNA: TGCAGCGTTGTCCCCAGGGCTGGTCTAGGTACGCAGTATTTT.

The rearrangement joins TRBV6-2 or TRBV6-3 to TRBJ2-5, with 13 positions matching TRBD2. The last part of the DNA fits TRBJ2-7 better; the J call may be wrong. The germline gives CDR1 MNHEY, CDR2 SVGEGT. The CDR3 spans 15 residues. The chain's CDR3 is CASSSGLAGDNEQYF. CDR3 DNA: TGTGCCAGCAGCAGCGGACTAGCGGGAGATAACGAGCAGTACTTC.

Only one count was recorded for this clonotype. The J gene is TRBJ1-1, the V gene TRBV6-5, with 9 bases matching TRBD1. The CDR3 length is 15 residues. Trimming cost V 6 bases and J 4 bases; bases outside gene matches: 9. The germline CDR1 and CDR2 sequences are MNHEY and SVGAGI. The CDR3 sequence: CASSQTGGDFTEAFF. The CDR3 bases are TGTGCCAGCAGCCAAACAGGGGGCGATTTCACTGAAGCTTTCTTT.

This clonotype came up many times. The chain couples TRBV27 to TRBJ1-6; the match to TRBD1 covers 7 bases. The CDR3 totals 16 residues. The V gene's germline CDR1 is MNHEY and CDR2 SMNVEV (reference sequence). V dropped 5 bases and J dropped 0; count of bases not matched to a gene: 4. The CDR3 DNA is TGTGCCAGCAGTAGGGACAGAAGCTCCTATAATTCACCCCTCCACTTT. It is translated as CASSRDRSSYNSPLHF.

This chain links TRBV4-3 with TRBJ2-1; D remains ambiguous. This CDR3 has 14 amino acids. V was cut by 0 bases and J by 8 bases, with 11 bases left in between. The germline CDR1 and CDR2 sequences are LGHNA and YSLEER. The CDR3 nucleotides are TGCGCCAGCAGCCAAGATCCTGAGAGCGATGAGCAGTTCTTC. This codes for CASSQDPESDEQFF.

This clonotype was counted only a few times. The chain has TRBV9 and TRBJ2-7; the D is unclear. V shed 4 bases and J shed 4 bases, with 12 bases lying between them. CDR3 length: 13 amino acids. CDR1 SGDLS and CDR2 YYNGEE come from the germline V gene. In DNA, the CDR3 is TGTGCCAGCAGCATCACGGACGGGTACGAGCAGTACTTC. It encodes CASSITDGYEQYF.